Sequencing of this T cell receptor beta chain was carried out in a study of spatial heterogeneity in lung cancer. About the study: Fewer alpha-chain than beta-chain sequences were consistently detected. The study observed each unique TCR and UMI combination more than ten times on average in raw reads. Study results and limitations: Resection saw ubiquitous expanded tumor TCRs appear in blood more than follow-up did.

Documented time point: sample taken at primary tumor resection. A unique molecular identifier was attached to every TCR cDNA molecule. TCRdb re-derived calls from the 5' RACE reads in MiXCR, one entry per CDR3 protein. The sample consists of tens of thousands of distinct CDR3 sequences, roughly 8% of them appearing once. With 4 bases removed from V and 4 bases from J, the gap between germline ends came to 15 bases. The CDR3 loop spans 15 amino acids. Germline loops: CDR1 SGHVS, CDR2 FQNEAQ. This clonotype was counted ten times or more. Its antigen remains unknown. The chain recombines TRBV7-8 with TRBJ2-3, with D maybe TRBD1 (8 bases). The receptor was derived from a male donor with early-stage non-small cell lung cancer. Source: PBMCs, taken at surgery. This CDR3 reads CASSSNRGGADTQYF. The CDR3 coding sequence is TGTGCCAGCAGCTCAAACAGGGGGGGGGCAGATACGCAGTATTTT.